Sequencing of this T cell receptor (beta chain) was carried out in a study of cytomegalovirus exposure and HLA in healthy donors. Study findings and constraints: In vitro checks showed that a few CMV-associated chains really do target CMV antigens. The study labeled more than 150 TCR beta chains cytomegalovirus-associated. The tendency of first-cohort TCR clusters to co-occur in the 90 to 150 validation repertoires was the finding of a later analysis.

Germline trimming cut 4 bases from V and 3 bases from J; bases unmatched to any gene: 7. Germline CDR1 SGHRS, CDR2 YFSETQ. The CDR3 sequence is 15 residues long. A roughly 120-subject validation cohort, separate from the approximately 720-subject first cohort, supplied the donors. About this clone: Antigen specificity is unknown.

Assay used: immunoSEQ multiplex PCR; TCRdb lists only in-frame clones, some missing. The sample contains 150,000 to 200,000 clones, around 82% of which appear only once. The TCR was taken from a man aged 25 to 45 in good health and CMV-seropositive. The sequenced sample consisted of PBMCs. V is TRBV5-1 and J is TRBJ1-5; 7 nucleotides match TRBD1. The CDR3 DNA reads TGCGCCAGCAGCACCGAGGGACAGCCCAATCAGCCCCAGCATTTT. Its translation: CASSTEGQPNQPQHF.